Listed here are 19 T cell receptor beta chains from one sample, sequenced in a study of T cell repertoires in cytomegalovirus infection. TCRdb called the reads again in MiXCR, with one record for every CDR3 protein. Altogether roughly 640,000 distinct CDR3 sequences are present, approximately 24% being singletons, with the ten largest covering 8%. Input material: CD8+ T cells from PBMCs. All receptors come from a human donor in good health (CMV status not recorded). Some clones in this sample may be carry-over from other donors' samples.

V gene TRBV19 combines with J gene TRBJ2-7; 13 positions match TRBD2. Unmatched junction bases numbered 9, after V lost 0 bases and J lost 7 bases. The germline V gene has CDR1 LNHDA and CDR2 SQIVND (reference sequence). The CDR3 consists of 17 residues. CDR3 residues: CASSIDPPGLAGKEQYF. DNA for the CDR3: TGTGCCAGTAGTATAGATCCCCCGGGACTAGCGGGGAAGGAGCAGTACTTC.

This clonotype showed up just a few times. The junction departs from germline at one end; a sequencing error may be responsible. V is TRBV7-3 and J is TRBJ1-2; possibly TRBD1 for D (5 bases). The CDR3 consists of 14 residues. Per the germline V gene, CDR1 is SGHTA and CDR2 is FQGTGA. DNA of the CDR3: TGTGCTAGCACCTATCCGGGACCGAGATATGGCTACACCTTC. It encodes CASTYPGPRYGYTF.

The gene calls are TRBV29-1 and TRBJ2-1; D remains unclear. Per the germline V gene, CDR1 is SQVTM and CDR2 is ANQGSEA. CDR3 length: 11 amino acids. V lost 7 bases and J 7 bases, leaving 11 bases between the germline ends. CDR3 residues: CSGTGENEQFF. CDR3 nucleotide sequence: TGCAGCGGGACGGGTGAAAATGAGCAGTTCTTC.

This rearrangement joins TRBV13 to TRBJ2-5, with TRBD2 matching 11 bases. The CDR3 runs 16 residues. Per the germline V gene, CDR1 is PRHDT and CDR2 is FYEKMQ (reference sequence). V shed 3 bases and J 2 bases; nucleotides not matched to a gene: 5. The CDR3 region has the DNA TGTGCCAGCAGCTTCACTAGCGGGGGCCTTCAAGAGACCCAGTACTTC. Translation gives CASSFTSGGLQETQYF.

This clonotype has more than one count but fewer than ten. The chain employs TRBV28 and TRBJ1-5; TRBD1 matches 12 bases. V dropped 5 bases and J dropped 6; count of bases not matched to a gene: 17. The V gene's germline CDR1 is MDHEN and CDR2 SYDVKM. The CDR3 runs to 19 residues. The CDR3 spells CASSRSPGQGARLGQPQHF. The CDR3 DNA reads as TGTGCCAGCAGTCGATCTCCGGGACAGGGGGCTAGATTGGGTCAGCCCCAGCATTTT.

J is TRBJ1-1 and V is TRBV19; maybe TRBD1 (5 bases). The V end lost 5 bases, the J end lost 2 bases, and 9 bases lay between the germline ends. The length of the CDR3 is 13 residues. Germline CDR1 and CDR2: LNHDA and SQIVND (reference sequence). The CDR3 sequence is CASSLDSNTEAFF. The CDR3 nucleotides are TGTGCCAGTAGTCTCGACAGCAACACTGAAGCTTTCTTT.

This clonotype was observed a handful of times. In nucleotides, the CDR3 is TGTGCCAGCAGGGGTAGGACAGATCAGCCCCAGCATTTT. Protein: CASRGRTDQPQHF. The chain has TRBV28 and TRBJ1-5, with D tentatively TRBD1 (6 bases). V lost 6 bases, J lost 5 bases, and 11 bases lay in between. CDR1 and CDR2 from the germline V gene are MDHEN and SYDVKM. There are 13 residues in the CDR3.

The rearrangement joins TRBV4-2 to TRBJ2-1; 10 nucleotides agree with TRBD2. V was pared by 0 bases and J by 8 bases, with 10 bases of the junction left unmatched. Germline assignment: CDR1 LGHNA and CDR2 YNFKEQ. The CDR3 is 17 residues long. The CDR3 here is CASSQDPAGGPRDEQFF. The CDR3 DNA follows: TGTGCCAGCAGCCAAGATCCAGCGGGGGGGCCCAGGGATGAGCAGTTCTTC.

There are a few counts of this clonotype. In DNA form, the CDR3 reads TGCGCCAGCAGCCAAGTGGCAGGGGGGGCCTACGAGCAGTACTTC. This translates into CASSQVAGGAYEQYF. The rearrangement joins TRBV4-1 to TRBJ2-7; either TRBD1 or TRBD2 may supply D (7 bases each). The CDR3 extends over 15 amino acids. Deletions cut 1 base from V and 2 bases from J, with 12 bases between. CDR1 and CDR2 (germline): MGHRA, YSYEKL.

The sample holds many counts of this clonotype. The chain is built from TRBV10-3 and TRBJ2-1; 10 nucleotides agree with TRBD2. V lost 5 bases to trimming and J lost 6 bases; unmatched junction nucleotides: 4. Germline CDR1 is ENHRY and CDR2 is SYGVKD. CDR3 length: 14 amino acids. In DNA form, the CDR3 reads TGTGCCATCAGTAGCGGGGGGGGCCTCAATGAGCAGTTCTTC. Amino acids: CAISSGGGLNEQFF.

This clonotype was seen a handful of times. The chain employs TRBV7-9 and TRBJ2-7, with D perhaps TRBD2 (6 bases). Germline V gene sequence: CDR1 SEHNR, CDR2 FQNEAQ (reference sequence). The CDR3 consists of 13 residues. V shed 6 bases and J shed 4 bases, with 13 bases lying between them. As DNA, the CDR3 is TGTGCCAGCAGGGCGCGCGGGGAGTACGAGCAGTACTTC. Its protein product is CASRARGEYEQYF. Drawing the rest from reference TRBV7-9 and TRBJ2-7, the complete variable domain is DTGVSQNPRHKITKRGQNVTFRCDPISEHNRLYWYRQTLGQGPEFLTYFQNEAQLEKSRLLSDRFSAERPKGSFSTLEIQRTEQGDSAMYLCASRARGEYEQYFGPGTRLTVT.

This clonotype has at least ten counts. The chain is built from TRBV12-3 or TRBV12-4 and TRBJ2-1, with 8 positions matching TRBD2. The CDR3 is 15 amino acids. The ends lost 4 bases at V and 2 bases at J; junction bases unmatched: 4. The CDR3 loop reads CASSWERGPYNEQFF. The CDR3 DNA is TGTGCCAGCAGTTGGGAGCGGGGGCCCTACAATGAGCAGTTCTTC.

Concerning this clonotype itself: One end of the junction is discordant with germline, which a read error may explain. The genes are TRBV5-1 and TRBJ2-2, with D perhaps being TRBD1 or TRBD2 (5 bases each). The germline CDR1 and CDR2 sequences are SGHRS and YFSETQ. This CDR3 is built from 18 residues. CDR3 nucleotide sequence: TGCACCAGCAGCTTACCACGGGACCGTCCTTCGAACACCGGGGAGCTGTTTTTT. Its translation: CTSSLPRDRPSNTGELFF.

A remark on this clonotype: This clone may be a read error of a much larger clone one base away. This chain links TRBV7-9 with TRBJ2-1; 15 nucleotides align to TRBD2. The V gene's germline CDR1 is SEHNR and CDR2 FQNEAQ (reference sequence). The CDR3 covers 17 residues. V lost 5 bases to trimming and J lost 8 bases; unmatched junction nucleotides: 10. The CDR3 DNA reads as TGTGCCAGCAGCCCGGGACTAGCGGGGGGCCCCCAGGATGAGCAGTTCTTC. It specifies CASSPGLAGGPQDEQFF.

This clonotype was recorded a few times. J is TRBJ1-2 and V is TRBV5-6; the D gene is possibly TRBD1 (6 bases). Trimming removed 2 bases at V and 0 bases at J, with 17 bases between. Germline V gives CDR1 SGHDT, CDR2 YYEEEE. The CDR3 is 17 amino acids. The CDR3 spells CASSLGEKTGANYGYTF. The DNA for the CDR3 is TGTGCCAGCAGCTTAGGGGAAAAGACAGGCGCTAACTATGGCTACACCTTC.

This clonotype was counted between two and nine times. This rearrangement joins TRBV7-8 to TRBJ1-1; maybe TRBD1 (5 bases). CDR1 is SGHVS and CDR2 is FQNEAQ in the germline V gene. The V end lost 5 bases, the J end lost 4 bases, and 17 bases lay between the germline ends. This CDR3 is 15 amino acids long. The CDR3 DNA is TGTGCCAGCAGCGGACCAAGGGAGAGGGGCACTGAAGCTTTCTTT. Translated: CASSGPRERGTEAFF.

This clonotype appeared many times. The chain has TRBV23-1 and TRBJ2-6, with a possible D match to TRBD1 (6 bases). TRBV23-1 is reported as an ORF; its role is uncertain. This CDR3 is 18 amino acids long. Trimming removed 0 bases at V and 1 base at J, with 13 bases between. CDR3 DNA sequence: TGCGCCAGCAGTCAATCGTGGCAGGGGACGTCTGGGGCCAACGTCCTGACTTTC. Translation gives CASSQSWQGTSGANVLTF.

In its sample, this clonotype was seen many times. The V gene is TRBV7-6, the J gene TRBJ2-1; 8 nucleotides line up with TRBD2. The germline V gene encodes CDR1 SGHVS and CDR2 FNYEAQ. The CDR3 length is 12 residues. With V trimmed by 9 bases and J by 7 bases, 5 bases remained unmatched. The CDR3 DNA reads TGTGCCAGTTCGGGGGGGCAAAATGAGCAGTTCTTC. This gives the protein CASSGGQNEQFF.

This clonotype showed up just a few times. This chain links TRBV28 with TRBJ1-1; D is uncertain. Germline assignment: CDR1 MDHEN and CDR2 SYDVKM. This CDR3 contains 13 residues. The V gene lost 3 bases and the J gene lost 4 bases, with 9 bases spanning the gap. CDR3 sequence reads: CASSFNTFTEAFF. The CDR3 coding sequence is TGTGCCAGCAGTTTCAATACTTTCACTGAAGCTTTCTTT. Together with reference TRBV28 and TRBJ1-1, the CDR3 gives the full variable domain: DVKVTQSSRYLVKRTGEKVFLECVQDMDHENMFWYRQDPGLGLRLIYFSYDVKMKEKGDIPEGYSVSREKKERFSLILESASTNQTSMYLCASSFNTFTEAFFGQGTRLTVV.